These 10 T cell receptor beta chains were all obtained from the same sample, sequenced in a study of T cell repertoires in cytomegalovirus infection. TCRdb re-analysed the reads in MiXCR, keeping a single row per CDR3 protein. This table has 150,000 to 200,000 distinct CDR3 sequences, over 13% appearing once. The specimen was PBMCs. The receptors were gathered from a human donor in good health (CMV status not recorded). Some clones in this sample may be carry-over from other donors' samples.

The chain employs TRBV20-1 and TRBJ2-1, with D possibly being TRBD2 (6 bases). The CDR3 extends over 15 amino acids. Trimming pared 0 bases from V and 5 bases from J, leaving 14 bases between. Germline V gene data show CDR1 as DFQATT and CDR2 as SNEGSKA (reference sequence). The CDR3 protein is CSARDYQRADNEQFF. The CDR3 coding sequence is TGCAGTGCTAGAGATTACCAGCGGGCTGACAATGAGCAGTTCTTC.

The sample holds a few counts of this clonotype. The CDR3 sequence: CASSDSYSANEQFF. In DNA form, the CDR3 reads TGTGCCAGCAGTGACTCGTACAGCGCCAATGAGCAGTTCTTC. V usage is TRBV6-4 and J usage is TRBJ2-1; D call uncertain. From germline, CDR1 is MRHNA and CDR2 SNTAGT. The CDR3 is 14 amino acids. V was trimmed by 0 bases and J by 6 bases, leaving 9 bases between them.

This clonotype was seen repeatedly, ten times or more. The V call is TRBV7-2, the J call TRBJ1-6, with 9 bases aligning to TRBD1. This CDR3 region has 15 residues. After removal of 5 bases from V and 14 bases from J, the junction contained 13 bases not matched to a gene. Germline lookup yields CDR1 SGHTA and CDR2 FQGNSA. The CDR3 region is CASSLLTGGVKALHF. The DNA of the CDR3 is TGTGCCAGCAGCCTATTGACAGGGGGAGTTAAAGCCCTCCACTTT. The variable domain in full, with the rest retrieved from reference TRBV7-2 and TRBJ1-6, is GAGVSQSPSNKVTEKGKDVELRCDPISGHTALYWYRQSLGQGLEFLIYFQGNSAPDKSGLPSDRFSAERTGGSVSTLTIQRTQQEDSAVYLCASSLLTGGVKALHFGNGTRLTVT.

The V call is TRBV2, the J call TRBJ2-5, with D tentatively TRBD1 or TRBD2 (5 bases each). Trimming shortened V by 7 bases and J by 5 bases, and 14 bases separated the two germline ends. Looked up from germline, CDR1 is SNHLY and CDR2 is FYNNEI. The CDR3 totals 13 residues. In DNA form, the CDR3 reads TGTGCCAGCAACTCTCGGGGCAGTGAGACCCAGTACTTC. This encodes CASNSRGSETQYF.

This clonotype appeared many times. The chain employs TRBV27 and TRBJ2-2, with a possible D match to TRBD1 (7 bases). Germline assignment: CDR1 MNHEY and CDR2 SMNVEV (reference sequence). V lost 3 bases to trimming and J lost 3 bases, with 8 bases between them. CDR3 length: 14 amino acids. CDR3 DNA sequence: TGTGCCAGCAGTTTCAGGGGGGACACCGGGGAGCTGTTTTTT. It translates to CASSFRGDTGELFF.

This clonotype was recorded at least ten times. The chain is built from TRBV6-1 and TRBJ1-5, with D hard to call. The V end lost 5 bases, the J end lost 1 base, and 6 bases lay between the germline ends. In germline, CDR1 is MNHNS, CDR2 SASEGT. CDR3 size: 13 residues. This CDR3 is CASSSVSNQPQHF. The CDR3 region has the DNA TGTGCCAGCAGTTCAGTAAGCAATCAGCCCCAGCATTTT.

A remark on this clonotype: This may stem from a read error, because a much larger clone lies one nucleotide away. This sequence joins TRBV7-2 and TRBJ1-1, with D uncertain. The CDR3 spans 13 residues. Germline-derived CDR1 and CDR2 are SGHTA and FQGNSA. The CDR3 region has the DNA TGTGCCAGCAGCTTAGCGCCGAACAATGAAGCTTTCTTT. Amino acids: CASSLAPNNEAFF. The full variable domain, rest sourced from reference TRBV7-2 and TRBJ1-1, is GAGVSQSPSNKVTEKGKDVELRCDPISGHTALYWYRQSLGQGLEFLIYFQGNSAPDKSGLPSDRFSAERTGGSVSTLTIQRTQQEDSAVYLCASSLAPNNEAFFGQGTRLTVV.

This clonotype was seen a handful of times. CDR3 loop: CSAAEHEQYF. The CDR3 DNA reads as TGCAGCGCTGCCGAGCACGAGCAGTACTTC. The genes are TRBV29-1 and TRBJ2-7; D not certain. CDR1 SQVTM and CDR2 ANQGSEA come from the germline V gene. V was pared by 7 bases and J by 5 bases, with 9 bases between. The CDR3 length is 10 residues.

The chain joins TRBV20-1 to TRBJ1-2, with D unclear. The V gene's germline CDR1 is DFQATT and CDR2 SNEGSKA (reference sequence). The CDR3 sequence is 12 residues long. Trimming took off 5 bases at V and 0 bases at J, with 7 bases between the two ends. CDR3 coding DNA: TGCAGTGCTCGAACGACTAACTATGGCTACACCTTC. Translation: CSARTTNYGYTF.

This rearrangement joins TRBV6-4 to TRBJ2-1; 9 nucleotides line up with TRBD1. The CDR3 has 16 amino acids. J was trimmed by 4 bases and V by 5 bases; bases with no gene match: 9. Per the germline V gene, CDR1 is MRHNA and CDR2 is SNTAGT. The CDR3 is CASSPGTGSRYNEQFF. CDR3 nucleotides: TGTGCCAGCAGTCCCGGGACAGGGTCAAGATACAATGAGCAGTTCTTC.